The 12 T cell receptor beta chains given below trace back to one sample, sequenced in a study of blood T cell repertoires in COVID-19 (dated by TCRdb to about 2020). Library preparation was by the immunoSEQ multiplex PCR assay. Sourced from immuneACCESS, this table was stored by TCRdb with only in-frame sequences that have V and J called. A share of the clones is absent; for the studies checked, an unresolved V gene accounts for under half, and the remainder has no known explanation. The sample records hundreds of thousands of clones, 83% of which are singletons. The ten most abundant clones make up about 2.5% of the sample. The sequenced sample consisted of peripheral blood. These receptors all come from a woman aged 40-49 years with active or convalescent COVID-19.

The rearrangement uses TRBV10-1 and TRBJ2-2, with D tentatively TRBD1 (5 bases). This CDR3 has 12 amino acids. Germline lookup yields CDR1 WNHNN and CDR2 SYGVQD (reference sequence). V was trimmed by 8 bases and J by 6 bases, leaving 10 bases between them. CDR3 sequence reads: CASGHKAGELFF. DNA for the CDR3: TGCGCCAGCGGACATAAGGCCGGGGAGCTGTTTTTT.

The rearrangement uses TRBV27 and TRBJ2-7, with D perhaps TRBD1 (5 bases). The germline gives CDR1 MNHEY, CDR2 SMNVEV (reference sequence). This CDR3 is built from 14 residues. With 7 bases removed from V and 1 base from J, the gap between germline ends came to 14 bases. The CDR3 spells CASKQVGRSYEQYF. In nucleotides, the CDR3 is TGTGCCAGCAAACAGGTCGGACGGTCCTACGAGCAGTACTTC.

This clone was counted between two and nine times. The chain carries TRBV11-3 and TRBJ1-2; 12 nucleotides match TRBD1. In germline, CDR1 is SGHNT, CDR2 YENEEA. This CDR3 is 14 amino acids long. Trimming cost V 7 bases and J 8 bases; bases outside gene matches: 8. This chain's CDR3 is CASTPGQGAGGYTF. The CDR3 nucleotides read TGTGCCAGCACCCCGGGACAGGGGGCTGGAGGCTACACCTTC.

The V and J genes are TRBV18 and TRBJ2-3; possibly TRBD2 for D (6 bases). This CDR3 comprises 17 residues. V lost 3 bases and J lost 2, with 18 bases in between. Germline CDR1 reads KGHSH; CDR2 reads LQKENI. CDR3 bases: TGTGCCAGCTCACCCCTCCGGGGGAGGCGCATCACAGATACGCAGTATTTT. This codes for CASSPLRGRRITDTQYF.

With regard to this clone: The same CDR3 also results from other DNA sequences found in this sample. This rearrangement joins TRBV24-1 to TRBJ2-7; 10 nucleotides align to TRBD1. Per germline, CDR1 KGHDR and CDR2 SFDVKD. V shed 4 bases, J shed 4 bases, and the junction held 6 bases outside the gene matches. The CDR3 loop spans 15 amino acids. CDR3 region: CATSDPGQGGYEQYF. CDR3 bases: TGTGCCACCAGTGACCCCGGACAGGGGGGATACGAGCAGTACTTC.

The sample holds one count of this clone. The gene calls are TRBV19 and TRBJ2-1, with a tentative D call TRBD1 (6 bases). This CDR3 has 15 amino acids. Trimming removed 5 bases from V and 5 bases from J, with 16 bases in between. The germline V gene has CDR1 LNHDA and CDR2 SQIVND (reference sequence). The CDR3: CASSLKGESHNEQFF. CDR3 in DNA: TGTGCCAGTAGTCTAAAGGGGGAGAGCCACAATGAGCAGTTCTTC.

In its sample, this clone was seen once. The gene calls are TRBV25-1 and TRBJ2-7, with D perhaps TRBD2 (6 bases). This CDR3 spans 15 amino acids. Germline V gene sequence: CDR1 MGHDK, CDR2 SYGVNS. V lost 4 bases, J lost 1 base, and 14 bases lay in between. The CDR3: CASSGEAVKSYEQYF. The CDR3 DNA follows: TGTGCCAGCAGTGGGGAGGCGGTTAAGTCCTACGAGCAGTACTTC.

This clone was observed a handful of times. This chain connects TRBV30 to TRBJ1-3; tentatively, D is TRBD1 (6 bases). The CDR3 covers 15 residues. Between the trimmed V and J ends, which lost 4 bases and 5 bases, there was a span of 18 bases. Germline V gives CDR1 GTSNPN, CDR2 SVGIG (reference sequence). CDR3 sequence: CAWTLDSTQRNTIYF. The CDR3 DNA sequence: TGTGCCTGGACTCTGGACAGTACACAAAGAAACACCATATATTTT.

The V gene is TRBV19, the J gene TRBJ2-5, with TRBD2 identical over 13 bases. Losses at the gene ends were 5 bases for V and 1 base for J; bases not matched to a gene: 10. CDR3 length equals 18 residues. Germline V CDR1 and CDR2: LNHDA, SQIVND (reference sequence). CDR3 sequence reads: CASSPERLAGGIQETQYF. CDR3 bases: TGTGCCAGTAGTCCCGAACGACTAGCGGGAGGTATCCAAGAGACCCAGTACTTC.

V is TRBV7-9 and J is TRBJ1-2; D might be TRBD1 (5 bases). Per germline, CDR1 SEHNR and CDR2 FQNEAQ (reference sequence). This CDR3 contains 15 residues. Trimming removed 1 base at V and 0 bases at J, with 9 bases between. CDR3 DNA sequence: TGTGCCAGCAGCTTAGGTACAGGCACTAACTATGGCTACACCTTC. Its translation: CASSLGTGTNYGYTF.

V usage is TRBV7-3 and J usage is TRBJ2-2; 9 bases match TRBD2. With V trimmed by 3 bases and J by 0 bases, 5 bases remained unmatched. This CDR3 has 17 residues. Germline values: CDR1 SGHTA, CDR2 FQGTGA. CDR3 amino acids: CASSFSLAGPNTGELFF. CDR3 nucleotides: TGTGCCAGCAGCTTCTCCCTAGCGGGGCCGAACACCGGGGAGCTGTTTTTT.

The chain combines TRBV10-3 with TRBJ1-4; no clear D. The ends were cut back, 5 bases at V and 4 bases at J, with 8 bases in the middle. Germline loops: CDR1 ENHRY, CDR2 SYGVKD. The length of the CDR3 is 13 residues. The CDR3 protein is CAISSDFNEKLFF. CDR3 nucleotide sequence: TGTGCCATCAGTTCGGACTTTAATGAAAAACTGTTTTTT.